Presented here are 15 T cell receptor beta chains from one specimen sequenced in a study of T cell clones after liver transplantation. Generated by immunoSEQ multiplex PCR, the TCRdb table keeps only in-frame clones and is missing some. The sample shows about 100,000 clones, roughly 80% of them seen only once. Source: CD4+ T cells from blood, taken before liver transplant. Receptor source: a human donor who received a liver transplant.

The chain joins TRBV5-4 to TRBJ2-3; 10 bases match TRBD2. Per germline, CDR1 SGHNT and CDR2 YYREEE (reference sequence). The V segment lost 1 base and the J segment 6 bases; nucleotides outside the gene matches: 2. The CDR3 consists of 14 residues. The CDR3 is CASSLSGGADTQYF. In nucleotides, the CDR3 is TGTGCCAGCAGCTTGAGCGGGGGGGCGGATACGCAGTATTTT. Full variable domain (remainder filled in from reference TRBV5-4 and TRBJ2-3): ETGVTQSPTHLIKTRGQQVTLRCSSQSGHNTVSWYQQALGQGPQFIFQYYREEENGRGNFPPRFSGLQFPNYSSELNVNALELDDSALYLCASSLSGGADTQYFGPGTRLTVL.

J is TRBJ2-7 and V is TRBV18; 8 positions agree with TRBD1. V lost 2 bases, J lost 1 base, and 1 base stayed unmatched. This CDR3 spans 14 amino acids. Per germline, CDR1 KGHSH and CDR2 LQKENI. The CDR3 here is CASSPGQGSYEQYF. DNA of the CDR3: TGTGCCAGCTCACCAGGACAGGGATCCTACGAGCAGTACTTC.

This clone was recorded once. J is TRBJ2-3 and V is TRBV6-5, with TRBD2 matching 10 bases. With V trimmed by 6 bases and J by 1 base, 4 bases remained unmatched. CDR1 is MNHEY, CDR2 SVGAGI, per germline. The CDR3 runs to 15 residues. The CDR3 region is CASRTSGVRTDTQYF. Here the CDR3 DNA reads TGTGCCAGCAGAACTAGCGGGGTACGCACAGATACGCAGTATTTT.

The genes are TRBV7-2 and TRBJ2-2; D gene unclear. The CDR3 sequence is 15 residues long. Looked up from germline, CDR1 is SGHTA and CDR2 is FQGNSA. V gave up 3 bases and J gave up 3 bases, with 11 bases separating them. The CDR3 region is CASSLQARYTGELFF. CDR3 in DNA: TGTGCCAGCAGCTTGCAGGCTCGTTACACCGGGGAGCTGTTTTTT.

V is TRBV4-3 and J is TRBJ2-1, with 9 nucleotides matching TRBD2. The CDR3 runs to 16 residues. The V segment lost 0 bases and the J segment 6 bases; nucleotides outside the gene matches: 6. Germline V gene lookup returns CDR1 LGHNA and CDR2 YSLEER. The CDR3 is CASSQEGAGGRNEQFF. CDR3 nucleotide sequence: TGCGCCAGCAGCCAAGAGGGAGCGGGGGGCCGCAATGAGCAGTTCTTC.

The chain joins TRBV6-5 to TRBJ1-6; no clear D gene. The CDR3 extends over 14 amino acids. Germline values: CDR1 MNHEY, CDR2 SVGAGI. Trimming removed 2 bases at V and 3 bases at J, with 5 bases between. The CDR3 loop reads CASSYDNYNSPLHF. The CDR3 bases are TGTGCCAGCAGTTACGACAACTATAATTCACCCCTCCACTTT.

This chain connects TRBV18 to TRBJ2-1; 7 bases are a match to TRBD1. This CDR3 has 16 amino acids. With V trimmed by 3 bases and J by 5 bases, 10 bases remained unmatched. Germline CDR1 and CDR2: KGHSH and LQKENI. CDR3 bases: TGTGCCAGCTCACCGCAGACAGGGACCCTGAACAATGAGCAGTTCTTC. This encodes CASSPQTGTLNNEQFF.

The chain employs TRBV5-1 and TRBJ2-3; possibly TRBD2 for D (6 bases). The CDR3 length is 16 residues. Germline V gives CDR1 SGHRS, CDR2 YFSETQ. The V end was cut by 4 bases, the J end by 4 bases, with 19 bases between. The CDR3 DNA sequence: TGCGCCAGCAGCAAGGGACTTCTCGTTCTCGCAGATACGCAGTATTTT. It yields the protein CASSKGLLVLADTQYF.

The chain links TRBV6-6 to TRBJ1-1; D is ambiguous. Looked up from germline, CDR1 is MNHNY and CDR2 is SVGAGI (reference sequence). This CDR3 has 13 residues. V gave up 2 bases and J gave up 1 base, with 5 bases separating them. The DNA for the CDR3 is TGTGCCAGCAGTTACCAGTCGAACACTGAAGCTTTCTTT. Its protein is CASSYQSNTEAFF.

CDR3 region: CASSPRVGALPEQYF. As DNA, the CDR3 is TGTGCCAGCAGCCCCAGGGTAGGGGCACTACCCGAGCAGTACTTC. The rearrangement joins TRBV9 to TRBJ2-7; a weak D match, TRBD1 (5 bases). Germline CDR1 reads SGDLS; CDR2 reads YYNGEE. Trimming took 4 bases from V and 6 from J, leaving 20 bases between them. The CDR3 extends over 15 amino acids.

The chain is built from TRBV2 and TRBJ2-3; D ambiguous. The germline V gene has CDR1 SNHLY and CDR2 FYNNEI. Trimming took off 6 bases at V and 2 bases at J, with 12 bases between the two ends. There are 14 residues in the CDR3. The CDR3 loop reads CASSPQRLTDTQYF. CDR3 bases: TGTGCCAGCAGCCCCCAGCGCCTCACAGATACGCAGTATTTT.

The rearrangement uses TRBV5-1 and TRBJ2-7; D assignment may be TRBD1 or TRBD2 (5 bases each). The CDR3 is 15 residues long. CDR1 and CDR2 (germline): SGHRS, YFSETQ. V was cut by 4 bases and J by 4 bases, with 18 bases left in between. The CDR3: CASSRTRGANYEQYF. CDR3 bases: TGCGCCAGCAGCCGTACGAGAGGGGCGAATTACGAGCAGTACTTC.

The V call is TRBV28, the J call TRBJ1-2; TRBD1 aligns across 7 bases. Germline trimming cut 7 bases from V and 8 bases from J; bases unmatched to any gene: 7. Germline lookup yields CDR1 MDHEN and CDR2 SYDVKM. This CDR3 has 12 amino acids. CDR3 sequence reads: CASNTGVKGYTF. As DNA, the CDR3 is TGTGCCAGCAACACAGGGGTGAAGGGCTACACCTTC.

V gene TRBV11-1 combines with J gene TRBJ1-1; the D is unclear. Between the trimmed V and J ends, which lost 6 bases and 2 bases, there was a span of 13 bases. The germline V gene has CDR1 SGHAT and CDR2 FQDESV (reference sequence). This CDR3 spans 14 amino acids. This CDR3 reads CASSHLEGNTEAFF. CDR3 DNA sequence: TGTGCCAGCAGTCACCTGGAGGGCAACACTGAAGCTTTCTTT.

This clone was seen only a few times. Germline is not matched at one junction end, which may reflect a read error. The genes are TRBV7-2 and TRBJ2-7, with TRBD1 matching over 10 bases. This CDR3 comprises 12 residues. Germline CDR1 reads SGHTA; CDR2 reads FQGNSA. The CDR3 DNA sequence: TGTGCCAGCAGCCCCTCTGGGACAGGGGCCCTATTC. Its translation: CASSPSGTGALF.